This T cell receptor (beta chain) was sequenced for a study of cytomegalovirus exposure and HLA in healthy donors. On this clone: Antigen unknown. Different DNA sequences within this sample yield the same CDR3.

Primers: 60 Vbeta forward and 13 Jbeta reverse. Libraries were prepared by immunoSEQ multiplex PCR; TCRdb keeps only in-frame clonotypes and omits some of them. The data contain roughly 180,000 clones, around 75% of them singletons. Study-wide results and caveats: CMV serostatus was the sole immune exposure data available. In a later analysis, V- and J-gene trimming of beta chains associated with a DCLRE1C missense variant, replicated independently.

Trimming removed 0 bases at V and 2 bases at J, with 8 bases between. The V gene's germline CDR1 is MNHEY and CDR2 SMNVEV (reference sequence). This CDR3 spans 15 amino acids. Sequencing was carried out using PBMCs. The TCR originated in a female donor in good health and CMV-seronegative. V is TRBV27 and J is TRBJ1-5, with a weak D call TRBD1 (6 bases). The CDR3 spells CASSLSQGRNQPQHF. CDR3 in DNA: TGTGCCAGCAGTTTATCCCAGGGGCGCAATCAGCCCCAGCATTTT.